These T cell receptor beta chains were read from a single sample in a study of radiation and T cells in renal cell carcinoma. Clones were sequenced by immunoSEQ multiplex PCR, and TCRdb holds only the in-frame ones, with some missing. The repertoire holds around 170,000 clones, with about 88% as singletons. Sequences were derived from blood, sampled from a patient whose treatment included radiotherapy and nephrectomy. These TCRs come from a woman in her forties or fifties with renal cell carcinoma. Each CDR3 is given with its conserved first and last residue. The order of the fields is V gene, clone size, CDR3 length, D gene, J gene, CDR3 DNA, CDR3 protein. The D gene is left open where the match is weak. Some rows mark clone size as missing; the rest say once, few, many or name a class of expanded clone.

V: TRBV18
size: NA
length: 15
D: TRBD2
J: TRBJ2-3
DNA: TGTGCCAGCTCACCATTAGCGGGGGGGCAAGATACGCAGTATTTT
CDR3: CASSPLAGGQDTQYF

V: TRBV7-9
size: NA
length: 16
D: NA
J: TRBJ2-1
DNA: TGTGCCAGCAGCTTAGCGGGGGACCCCTTTATAAATGAGCAGTTCTTC
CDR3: CASSLAGDPFINEQFF

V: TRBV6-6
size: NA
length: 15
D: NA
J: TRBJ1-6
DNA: TGTGCCAGCACCTCAAAAGGGGGGGTTGGTTCACCCCTCCACTTT
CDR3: CASTSKGGVGSPLHF

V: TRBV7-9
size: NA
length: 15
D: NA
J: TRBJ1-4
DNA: TGTGCCAGCAGCTTATTAGGGAATCGTAATGAAAAACTGTTTTTT
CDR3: CASSLLGNRNEKLFF

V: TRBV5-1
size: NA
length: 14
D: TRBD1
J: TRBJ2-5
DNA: TGCGCCAGCAGCAGGACAGGGGGGTTGAAGACCCAGTACTTC
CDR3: CASSRTGGLKTQYF

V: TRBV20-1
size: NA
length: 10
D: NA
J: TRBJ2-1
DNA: TGCAGTGCGGGCGACAATGAGCAGTTCTTC
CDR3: CSAGDNEQFF

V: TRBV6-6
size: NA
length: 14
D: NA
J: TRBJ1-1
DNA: TGTGCCAGCAGTTACGACACGATCACCACTGAAGCTTTCTTT
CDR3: CASSYDTITTEAFF

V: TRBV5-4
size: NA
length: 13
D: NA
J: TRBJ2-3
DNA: TGTGCCAGCAGCTTCGTGGGGACAGATACGCAGTATTTT
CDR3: CASSFVGTDTQYF

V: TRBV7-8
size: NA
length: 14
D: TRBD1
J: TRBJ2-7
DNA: TGTGCCAGCAGCCCTGGGACAGTTTCCTACGAGCAGTACTTC
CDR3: CASSPGTVSYEQYF

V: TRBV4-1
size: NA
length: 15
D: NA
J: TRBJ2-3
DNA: TGCGCCAGCAGCCAAGACAACTCCCGCACAGATACGCAGTATTTT
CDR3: CASSQDNSRTDTQYF

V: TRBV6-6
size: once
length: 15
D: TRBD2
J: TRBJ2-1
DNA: TGTGCCAGCAGTCCCCCGGGACTAGCATTGGGGGAGCAGTTCTTC
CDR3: CASSPPGLALGEQFF

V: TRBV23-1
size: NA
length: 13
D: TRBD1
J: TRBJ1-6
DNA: TGCGCCAGCAGAGGACAGGGGGGTTCACCCCTCCACTTT
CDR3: CASRGQGGSPLHF

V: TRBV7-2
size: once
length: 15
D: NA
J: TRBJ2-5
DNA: TGTGCCAGCAGGCCTGGAGGGGGTAGAGGAGAGACCCAGTACTTC
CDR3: CASRPGGGRGETQYF

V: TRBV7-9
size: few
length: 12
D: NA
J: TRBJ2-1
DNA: TGTGCCAGCAGCCGGGACGGCGATGAGCAGTTCTTC
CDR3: CASSRDGDEQFF

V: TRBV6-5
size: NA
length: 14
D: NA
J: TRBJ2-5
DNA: TGTGCCAGCAGTTACTCCGGGTTCCAAGAGACCCAGTACTTC
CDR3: CASSYSGFQETQYF

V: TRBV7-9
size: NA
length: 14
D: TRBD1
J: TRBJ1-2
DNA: TGTGCCAGCAGGCAGGGGGCTCAGTGGAATGGCTACACCTTC
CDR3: CASRQGAQWNGYTF

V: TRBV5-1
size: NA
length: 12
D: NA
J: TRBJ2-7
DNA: TGCGCCAGCGGACGAGAGGTTGGAGAGCAGTACTTC
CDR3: CASGREVGEQYF

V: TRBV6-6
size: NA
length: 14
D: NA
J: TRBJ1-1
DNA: TGTGCCTCCTCCTTGGAGCGGGGTAGCACTGAAGCTTTCTTT
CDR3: CASSLERGSTEAFF

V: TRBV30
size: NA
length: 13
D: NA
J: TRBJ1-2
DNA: TGTGCCTGGAGCCCGGGGACGACCTATGGCTACACCTTC
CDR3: CAWSPGTTYGYTF

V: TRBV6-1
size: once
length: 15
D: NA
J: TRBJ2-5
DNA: TGTGCCACCAGGGGAGCCTGGGACACCGCGCGGGCCCAGTACTTC
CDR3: CATRGAWDTARAQYF

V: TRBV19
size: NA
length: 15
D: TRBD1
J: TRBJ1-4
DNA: TGTGCCAGTAGCATCGACAGGGACGGGGCAGAAAATCTGTTTTTT
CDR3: CASSIDRDGAENLFF

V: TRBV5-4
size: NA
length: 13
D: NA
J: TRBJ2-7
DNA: TGTGCCAGCGGCCGCGGGGCCCCTTCTCAGCAGTACTTC
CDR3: CASGRGAPSQQYF

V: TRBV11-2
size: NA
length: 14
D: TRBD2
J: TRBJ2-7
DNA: TGTGCCAGCAGCAAGGCGGGGGGGTCCTACGAGCAGTACTTC
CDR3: CASSKAGGSYEQYF